These T cell receptor beta chains were read from a single sample in a study of yellow fever vaccine responses in identical twins. Via MiXCR, TCRdb re-called the RT-PCR reads, giving one row per CDR3 protein. The table records about 2,100 distinct CDR3 sequences, 70% to 80% of them present only once. The sequencing used T cells from blood (PBMCs), unsorted or a sorted subset (not recorded which), collected before or after yellow fever vaccination (not recorded which). The receptor set was obtained from a young woman who received the yellow fever vaccine. The CDR3 runs from the conserved cysteine through the conserved F or W. D genes are given only for firm matches. Where a row states a size, it is once, few, many or the class of an expanded clone; other rows omit it.

V gene	J gene	clone size	D gene	CDR3 protein	CDR3 DNA
TRBV4-1	TRBJ2-7	few	-	CASSQRDGILEQYF	TGCGCCAGCAGCCAACGGGACGGTATTCTAGAGCAGTACTTC
TRBV6-2/TRBV6-3	TRBJ2-2	-	-	CASSSTSETGELFF	TGTGCCAGCAGTTCTACCTCAGAGACCGGGGAGCTGTTTTTT
TRBV14	TRBJ2-7	-	-	CASSLHRSLSYEQYF	TGTGCCAGCAGCCTACATCGTAGCCTCTCCTACGAGCAGTACTTC
TRBV4-1	TRBJ2-5	-	-	CASSQEVGGGEETQYF	TGCGCCAGCAGCCAAGAAGTAGGGGGGGGGGAAGAGACCCAGTACTTC
TRBV4-1	TRBJ2-1	-	TRBD2	CASSQDHGSGSWNEQFF	TGCGCCAGCAGCCAAGATCACGGTAGCGGGAGTTGGAATGAGCAGTTCTTC
TRBV28	TRBJ2-7	-	-	CASSLSGTSYEQYF	TGTGCCAGCAGTTTAAGCGGGACATCCTACGAGCAGTACTTC
TRBV6-1	TRBJ2-7	-	-	CATLTPTYEQYF	TGTGCCACCTTGACCCCGACCTACGAGCAGTACTTC
TRBV12-3/TRBV12-4	TRBJ1-1	-	-	CASSLGGTGTEAFF	TGTGCCAGCAGTTTAGGGGGAACGGGGACTGAAGCTTTCTTT
TRBV12-3/TRBV12-4	TRBJ2-7	-	TRBD1	CASSDGQGGQYF	TGTGCCAGCAGCGACGGACAGGGAGGGCAGTACTTC
TRBV9	TRBJ2-5	-	-	CASSDMTDYQETQYF	TGTGCCAGCAGCGACATGACAGACTACCAAGAGACCCAGTACTTC
TRBV10-3	TRBJ1-1	-	TRBD1	CAISPDRDTEAFF	TGTGCCATCAGCCCCGACAGGGACACTGAAGCTTTCTTT